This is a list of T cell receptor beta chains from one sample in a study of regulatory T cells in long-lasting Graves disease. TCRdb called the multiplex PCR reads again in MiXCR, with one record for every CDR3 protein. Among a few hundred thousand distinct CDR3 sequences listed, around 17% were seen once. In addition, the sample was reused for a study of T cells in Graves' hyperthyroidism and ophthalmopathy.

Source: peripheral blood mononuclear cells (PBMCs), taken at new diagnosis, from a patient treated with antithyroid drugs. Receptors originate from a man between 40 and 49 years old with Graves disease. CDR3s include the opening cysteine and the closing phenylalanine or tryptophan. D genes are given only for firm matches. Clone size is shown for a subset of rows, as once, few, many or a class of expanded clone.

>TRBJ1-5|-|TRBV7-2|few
CASSLREGQPQHF
TGTGCCAGCAGCTTACGGGAGGGACAGCCCCAGCATTTT
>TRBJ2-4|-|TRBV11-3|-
CASSTPGDGKNIQYF
TGTGCCAGCAGCACCCCCGGGGATGGCAAAAACATTCAGTACTTC
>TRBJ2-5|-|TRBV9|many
CASSSGLRFETQYF
TGTGCCAGCAGCTCGGGACTTAGATTTGAGACCCAGTACTTC
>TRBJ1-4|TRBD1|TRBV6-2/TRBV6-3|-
CASSPYSDRVVRW
TGTGCCAGCAGTCCATATTCCGACAGGGTGGTGCGCTGG
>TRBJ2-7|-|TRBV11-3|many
CASSFAPGNSYEQYF
TGTGCCAGCAGCTTCGCCCCCGGGAACTCCTACGAGCAGTACTTC
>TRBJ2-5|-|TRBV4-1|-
CASSQVGPIRETQYF
TGCGCCAGCAGCCAAGTAGGTCCGATACGGGAGACCCAGTACTTC
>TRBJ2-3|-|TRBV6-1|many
CASSEDGVSTDTQYF
TGTGCCAGCAGTGAAGACGGGGTTAGCACAGATACGCAGTATTTT
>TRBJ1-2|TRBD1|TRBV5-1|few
CASSLANRQGSGYTF
TGCGCCAGCAGCTTGGCCAATCGACAGGGTAGCGGCTACACCTTC
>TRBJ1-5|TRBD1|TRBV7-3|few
CASSRLGQHSNQPQHF
TGTGCCAGCAGTCGTTTGGGACAGCATAGCAATCAGCCCCAGCATTTT
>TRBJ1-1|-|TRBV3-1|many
CASSQVGENTEAFF
TGTGCCAGCAGCCAAGTCGGAGAGAACACTGAAGCTTTCTTT
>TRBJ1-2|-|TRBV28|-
CASSLRGARGYTF
TGTGCCAGCAGTTTGCGGGGGGCGCGGGGCTACACCTTC
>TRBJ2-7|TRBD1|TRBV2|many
CASSFNTGTGGEQYF
TGTGCCAGCAGTTTTAATACCGGGACAGGAGGAGAGCAGTACTTC
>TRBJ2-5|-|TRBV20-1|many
CSARTPGTFRGAQYF
TGCAGTGCTAGAACCCCCGGGACGTTTCGAGGTGCCCAGTACTTC
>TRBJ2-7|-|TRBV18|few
CASSPSHRAEQYF
TGTGCCAGCTCACCATCACACAGGGCCGAGCAGTACTTC
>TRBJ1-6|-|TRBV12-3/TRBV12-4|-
CASSPRAYNSPLHF
TGTGCCAGCAGTCCCCGGGCGTATAATTCACCCCTCCACTTT
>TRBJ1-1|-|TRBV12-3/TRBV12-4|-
CASSLGIGDEAFF
TGTGCCAGCAGTTTGGGGATAGGAGATGAAGCTTTCTTT
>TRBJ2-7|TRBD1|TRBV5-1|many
CASSVGQGVHEQYF
TGCGCCAGCAGCGTGGGACAGGGGGTACACGAGCAGTACTTC
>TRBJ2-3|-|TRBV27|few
CASSFYRSDTQYF
TGTGCCAGCAGTTTCTACCGATCAGATACGCAGTATTTT
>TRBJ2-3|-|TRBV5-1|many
CASSLDRPSTDTQYF
TGCGCCAGCAGCTTGGATAGACCTAGCACAGATACGCAGTATTTT
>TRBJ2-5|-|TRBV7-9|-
CASSPGGGPLYF
TGTGCCAGCAGCCCCGGTGGAGGGCCTTTGTACTTC
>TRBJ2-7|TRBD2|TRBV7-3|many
CASSLQAGVSSYEQYF
TGTGCCAGCAGCCTTCAGGCGGGAGTCTCCTCCTACGAGCAGTACTTC
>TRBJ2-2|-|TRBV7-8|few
CASSSTAQNTGELFF
TGTGCCAGCAGCTCGACGGCCCAGAACACCGGGGAGCTGTTTTTT
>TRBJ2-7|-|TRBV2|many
CASGTVTYEQYF
TGTGCCAGCGGTACGGTAACCTACGAGCAGTACTTC
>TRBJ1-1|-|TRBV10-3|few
CAISESVRGATEAFF
TGTGCCATCAGTGAGTCGGTCAGGGGAGCCACTGAAGCTTTCTTT